The present T cell receptor beta chain was sequenced within a study of control samples from healthy donors and cancer patients. Sequencing was performed with immunoSEQ multiplex PCR; in TCRdb, only in-frame clones are kept and a portion is missing. The sample yields approximately 140,000 clones, 93% seen once. V was pared by 4 bases and J by 1 base, with 13 bases between. The CDR3 runs to 16 residues. The germline V gene encodes CDR1 MGHRA and CDR2 YSYEKL. The chain uses TRBV4-1 and TRBJ2-2; D possibly corresponds to TRBD2 (6 bases). The sequenced material came from blood. The TCR was taken from a man aged 18 to 35 in good health. The CDR3 sequence is CASSRGQGLNTGELFF. The CDR3 DNA sequence: TGCGCCAGCAGCCGCGGGCAGGGACTGAACACCGGGGAGCTGTTTTTT.